Reported below is one T cell receptor beta chain. The data are from a study of blood T cell repertoires in COVID-19. Study-level information: There were acute and convalescent COVID-19 samples, and they came from the United States, Italy and Spain. Sources were T cells, B-cell-depleted T cells, or PBMCs; the material itself was cDNA or gDNA.

The CDR3 is made up of 15 amino acids. The germline V gene encodes CDR1 MDHEN and CDR2 SYDVKM. With V trimmed by 6 bases and J by 8 bases, 7 bases remained unmatched. In the authors' workflow: Reference gene primers were amplified, and this amplification served to estimate nucleated cell counts. The data were produced by immunoSEQ multiplex PCR, yet TCRdb's version contains in-frame clones alone and is incomplete. That table supplies the V and J calls and clone size; D and trimming were determined from the DNA. This table holds approximately 170,000 clones, about 74% found once. This sequence originates from a woman over 75 with acute or convalescent COVID-19. V and J are TRBV28 and TRBJ2-1; 13 nucleotides match TRBD2. Sequencing input: peripheral blood. CDR3 DNA: TGTGCCAGCAGCACTAGGACTAGCGGGAGAGATGAGCAGTTCTTC. It translates to CASSTRTSGRDEQFF. The variable domain in full, completed from reference TRBV28 and TRBJ2-1, reads DVKVTQSSRYLVKRTGEKVFLECVQDMDHENMFWYRQDPGLGLRLIYFSYDVKMKEKGDIPEGYSVSREKKERFSLILESASTNQTSMYLCASSTRTSGRDEQFFGPGTRLTVL.